This TCR beta chain was sequenced for a study of CXCR3-negative and CXCR3-positive naive CD8 T cells. 5' RACE that incorporated UMI labels was used to prepare the TRB cDNA libraries. Reanalyzing the 5' RACE reads, TCRdb keeps one entry per CDR3 protein, without DNA. The ten top clones account for 0.9% to 1.2%, within a sample of about 90,000 distinct CDR3 sequences. Germline V gene sequence: CDR1 LGHNA, CDR2 YNFKEQ. The CDR3 covers 19 residues. Sequenced material: naive CXCR3- CD8+ T cells from blood. Subset specified: CD45RO-CCR7+CD27+CD95- naive CD8+ T cells lacking CXCR3 (TNR3-). This clonotype was sampled from a human donor in good health. Some clones in this sample may be carry-over from other donors' samples. This sequence joins TRBV4-2 and TRBJ1-3; TCRdb calls TRBD1, which cannot be checked without DNA. CDR3: CASSQVGQGVFRSGNTIYF.